This T cell receptor (beta chain) was identified in a study of response to subunit inactivated influenza vaccine. This clonotype was observed a few times. Its cognate antigen is unknown. Study-level findings and limits: Authors suggested few new T cells are recruited by each seasonal influenza vaccination.

From the RT-PCR reads, TCRdb called clonotypes with MiXCR, one entry per CDR3 protein. The table includes 550,000 to 800,000 distinct CDR3 sequences, around 14% detected once. After removal of 2 bases from V and 1 base from J, the junction contained 8 bases not matched to a gene. In germline, CDR1 is LGHNA, CDR2 YSLEER. This CDR3 contains 16 residues. This TCR was sampled from a middle-aged man who received an inactivated influenza vaccine. The sample consisted of PBMCs from blood, taken about 13 days after vaccination. The rearrangement joins TRBV4-3 to TRBJ2-7, with TRBD2 identical over 7 bases. The CDR3 protein is CASSQSTTRESYEQYF. The DNA for the CDR3 is TGCGCCAGCAGCCAATCAACCACGCGGGAGTCCTACGAGCAGTACTTC.